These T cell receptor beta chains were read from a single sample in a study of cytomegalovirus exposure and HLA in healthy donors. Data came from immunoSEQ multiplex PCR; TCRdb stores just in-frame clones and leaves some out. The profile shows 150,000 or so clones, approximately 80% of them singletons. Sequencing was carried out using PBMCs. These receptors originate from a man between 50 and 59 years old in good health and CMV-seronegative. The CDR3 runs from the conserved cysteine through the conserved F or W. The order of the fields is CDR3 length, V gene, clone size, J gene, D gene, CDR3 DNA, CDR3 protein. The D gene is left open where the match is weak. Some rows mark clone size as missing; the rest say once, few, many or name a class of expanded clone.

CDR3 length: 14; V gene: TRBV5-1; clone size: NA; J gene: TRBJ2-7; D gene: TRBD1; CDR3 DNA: TGCGCCAGCAGCCTTACCGGGACAGGGCTCGAGCAGTACTTC; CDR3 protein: CASSLTGTGLEQYF
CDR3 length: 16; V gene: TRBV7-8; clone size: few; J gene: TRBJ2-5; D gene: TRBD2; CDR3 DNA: TGTGCCAGCAGCGCCTTAGCGGGTAGGGCTGGGGAGACCCAGTACTTC; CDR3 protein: CASSALAGRAGETQYF
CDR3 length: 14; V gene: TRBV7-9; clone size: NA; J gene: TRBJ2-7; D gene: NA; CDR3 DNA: TGTGCCAGCAGGGCTGGAGGAGGATCCTACGAGCAGTACTTC; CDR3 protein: CASRAGGGSYEQYF
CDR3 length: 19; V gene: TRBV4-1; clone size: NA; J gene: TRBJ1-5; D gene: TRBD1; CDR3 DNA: TGCGCCAGCAGCCACCCGGGACAGGGGGCGCTTCGGGAGAATCAGCCCCAGCATTTT; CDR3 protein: CASSHPGQGALRENQPQHF
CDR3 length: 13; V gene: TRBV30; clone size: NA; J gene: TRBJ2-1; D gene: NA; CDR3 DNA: TGTGCCTGGACCCCATCGAGGTACAATGAGCAGTTCTTC; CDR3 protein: CAWTPSRYNEQFF
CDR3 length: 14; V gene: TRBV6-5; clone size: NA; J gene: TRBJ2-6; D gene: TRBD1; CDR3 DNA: TGTGCCACCCTAACAGGGGCGGGGGCCAACGTCCTGACTTTC; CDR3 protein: CATLTGAGANVLTF
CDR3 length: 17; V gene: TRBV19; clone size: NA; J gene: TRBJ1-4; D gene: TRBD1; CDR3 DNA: TGTGCCAGTAGTCCCTCGGGACAGGGTACTACTAATGAAAAACTGTTTTTT; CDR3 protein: CASSPSGQGTTNEKLFF
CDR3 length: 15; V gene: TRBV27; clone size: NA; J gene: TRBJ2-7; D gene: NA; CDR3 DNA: TGTGCCAGCAGCTATCGACAGGCCGACTCCTACGAGCAGTACTTC; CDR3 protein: CASSYRQADSYEQYF
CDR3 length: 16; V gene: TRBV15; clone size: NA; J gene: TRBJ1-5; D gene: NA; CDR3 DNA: TGTGCCACCAGCACCCTCACTTCACAGGGTAATCAGCCCCAGCATTTT; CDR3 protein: CATSTLTSQGNQPQHF
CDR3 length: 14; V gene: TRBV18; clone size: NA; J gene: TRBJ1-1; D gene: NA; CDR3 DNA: TGTGCCAGCTCACTCGACCCGGGTGGGACTGAAGCTTTCTTT; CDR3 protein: CASSLDPGGTEAFF
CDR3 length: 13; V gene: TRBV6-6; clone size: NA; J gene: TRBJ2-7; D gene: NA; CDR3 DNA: TGTGCCAGCAGTTACGCTAGCAGCTACGAGCAGTACTTC; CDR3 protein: CASSYASSYEQYF
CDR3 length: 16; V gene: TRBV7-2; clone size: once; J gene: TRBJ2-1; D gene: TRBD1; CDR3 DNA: TGTGCCAGCAGCCCCGCCGGGACAGGGTCCTACAATGAGCAGTTCTTC; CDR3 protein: CASSPAGTGSYNEQFF
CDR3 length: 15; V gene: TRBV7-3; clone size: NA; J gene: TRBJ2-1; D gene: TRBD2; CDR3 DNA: TGTGCCAGCAGCCCACTAGCGGGAGTTAACAATGAGCAGTTCTTC; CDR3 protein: CASSPLAGVNNEQFF
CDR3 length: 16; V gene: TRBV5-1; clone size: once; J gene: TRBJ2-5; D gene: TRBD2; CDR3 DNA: TGCGCCAGCAGCTTGCGGGTCGGGGGGGAGAAAGAGACCCAGTACTTC; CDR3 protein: CASSLRVGGEKETQYF
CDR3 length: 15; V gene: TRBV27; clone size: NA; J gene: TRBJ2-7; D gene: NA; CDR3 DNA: TGTGCCAGCAGTTTAAACACTCACCCGGGCTACGAGCAGTACTTC; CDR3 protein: CASSLNTHPGYEQYF
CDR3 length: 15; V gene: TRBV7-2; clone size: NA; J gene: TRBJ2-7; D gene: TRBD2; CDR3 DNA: TGTGCCAGCAGCTTAGCATCAGCGGGAGGTTACGAGCAGTACTTC; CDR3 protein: CASSLASAGGYEQYF
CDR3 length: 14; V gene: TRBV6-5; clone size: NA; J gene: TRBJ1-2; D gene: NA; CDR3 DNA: TGTGCCAGCAGACAGCTTCAGGGGATCTATGGCTACACCTTC; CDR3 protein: CASRQLQGIYGYTF
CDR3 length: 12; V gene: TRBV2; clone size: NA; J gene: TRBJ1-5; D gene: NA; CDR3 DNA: TGTGCCAGCAGTAACCTCGGGGGGCCCCAGCATTTT; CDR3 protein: CASSNLGGPQHF
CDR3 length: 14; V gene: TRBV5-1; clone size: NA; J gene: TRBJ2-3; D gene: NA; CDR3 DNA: TGCGCCAGCAGGGATGGAGGGTACACAGATACGCAGTATTTT; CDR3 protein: CASRDGGYTDTQYF
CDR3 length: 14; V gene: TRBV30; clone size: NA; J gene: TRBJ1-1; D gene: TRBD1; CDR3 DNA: TGTGCCTGGGTCCCCGGACAGGTCGGCACTGAAGCTTTCTTT; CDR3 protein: CAWVPGQVGTEAFF
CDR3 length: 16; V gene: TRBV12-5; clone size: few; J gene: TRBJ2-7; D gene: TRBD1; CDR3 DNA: TGTGCTAGTGGCATGGGGTCTGGACAGGGGGCTAAAGAGCAGTACTTC; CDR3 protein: CASGMGSGQGAKEQYF
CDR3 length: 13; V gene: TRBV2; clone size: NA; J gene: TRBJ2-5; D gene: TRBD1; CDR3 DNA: TGTGCCAGCAGTAGCAGGGGGCAAGAGACCCAGTACTTC; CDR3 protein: CASSSRGQETQYF
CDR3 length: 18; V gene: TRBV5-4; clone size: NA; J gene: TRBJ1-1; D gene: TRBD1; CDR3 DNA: TGTGCCAGCAGCCCACGAGATCGGGACAGGGACCGTGGCACTGAAGCTTTCTTT; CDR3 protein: CASSPRDRDRDRGTEAFF
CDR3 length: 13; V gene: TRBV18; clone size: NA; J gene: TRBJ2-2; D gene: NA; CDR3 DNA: TGTGCCAGCTCACCCACCGGGGGCGGGGAGCTGTTTTTT; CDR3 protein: CASSPTGGGELFF
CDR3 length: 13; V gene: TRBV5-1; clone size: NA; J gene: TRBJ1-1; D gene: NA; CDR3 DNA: TGCGCCAGCAGCTTGACAGAGAACACTGAAGCTTTCTTT; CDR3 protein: CASSLTENTEAFF
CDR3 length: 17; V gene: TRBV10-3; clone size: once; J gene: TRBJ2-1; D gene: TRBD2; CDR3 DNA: TGTGCCATCAGTGACCGCGTAGGACTAGCGGGAGTCATCGAGCAGTTCTTC; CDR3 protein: CAISDRVGLAGVIEQFF
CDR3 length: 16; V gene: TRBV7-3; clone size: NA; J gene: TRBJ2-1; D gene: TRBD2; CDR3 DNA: TGTGCCAGCAGCTTAACGGGGCTAGCGGCTGAAAATGAGCAGTTCTTC; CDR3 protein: CASSLTGLAAENEQFF
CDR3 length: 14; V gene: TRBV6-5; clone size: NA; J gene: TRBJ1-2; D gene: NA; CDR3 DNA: TGTGCCAGCAGTAAGGACAGCCCTCTAAGTGGCTACACCTTC; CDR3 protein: CASSKDSPLSGYTF
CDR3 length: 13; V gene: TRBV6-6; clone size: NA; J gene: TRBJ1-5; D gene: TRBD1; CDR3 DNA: TGTGCCAGCTTGAAACAGGGGGCACAGCCCCAGCATTTT; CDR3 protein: CASLKQGAQPQHF
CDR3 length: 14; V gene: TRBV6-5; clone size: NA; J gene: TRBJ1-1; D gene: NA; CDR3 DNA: TGTGCCAGCAGTTACTCGGGGAGTGACACTGAAGCTTTCTTT; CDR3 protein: CASSYSGSDTEAFF
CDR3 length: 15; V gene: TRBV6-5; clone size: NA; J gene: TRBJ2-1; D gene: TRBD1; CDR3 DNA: TGTGCCAGCAGTTACGGACAGGGGGTGTACAATGAGCAGTTCTTC; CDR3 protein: CASSYGQGVYNEQFF
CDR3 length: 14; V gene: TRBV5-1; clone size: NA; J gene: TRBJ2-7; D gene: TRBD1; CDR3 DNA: TGCGCCAGCAGCCCGGACGGACAGGCCTACGAGCAGTACTTC; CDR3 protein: CASSPDGQAYEQYF
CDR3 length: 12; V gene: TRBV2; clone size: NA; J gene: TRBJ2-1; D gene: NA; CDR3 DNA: TGTGCCAGCAGCTGGAGTCCCGGTGAGCAGTTCTTC; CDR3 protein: CASSWSPGEQFF
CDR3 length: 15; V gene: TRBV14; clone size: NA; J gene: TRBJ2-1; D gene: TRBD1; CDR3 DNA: TGTGCCAGCAGCCGGGGCCGGAACAGGGGTAATGAGCAGTTCTTC; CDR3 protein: CASSRGRNRGNEQFF
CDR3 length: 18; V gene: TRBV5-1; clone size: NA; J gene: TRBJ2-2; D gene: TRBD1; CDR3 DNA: TGCGCCAGCAGTTTGAGGGCTCCGGGACAGGGAAACACCGGGGAGCTGTTTTTT; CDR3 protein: CASSLRAPGQGNTGELFF
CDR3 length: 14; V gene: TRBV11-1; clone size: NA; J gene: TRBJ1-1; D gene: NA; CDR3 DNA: TGTGCCAGCAGTTTGAACAGGGTAGCGACGGAAGCTTTCTTT; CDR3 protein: CASSLNRVATEAFF
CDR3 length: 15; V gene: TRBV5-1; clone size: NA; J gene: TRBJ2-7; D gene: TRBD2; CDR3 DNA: TGCGCCAGCAGCTTATCCGGCAGGGAGGGCTACGAGCAGTACTTC; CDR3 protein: CASSLSGREGYEQYF
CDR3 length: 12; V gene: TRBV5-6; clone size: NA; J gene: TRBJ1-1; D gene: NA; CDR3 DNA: TGTGCCAGCAGCTTGCGGGGGACTGAAGCTTTCTTT; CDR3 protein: CASSLRGTEAFF
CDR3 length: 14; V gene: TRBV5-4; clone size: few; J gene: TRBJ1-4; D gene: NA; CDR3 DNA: TGTGCCAGCAGCTTCGGGGGGATTAATGAAAAACTGTTTTTT; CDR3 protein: CASSFGGINEKLFF
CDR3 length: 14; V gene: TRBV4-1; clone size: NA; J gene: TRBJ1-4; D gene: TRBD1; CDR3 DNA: TGCGCCAGCAGCCAAACCCTGACAGGGGAAAAACTGTTTTTT; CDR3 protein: CASSQTLTGEKLFF
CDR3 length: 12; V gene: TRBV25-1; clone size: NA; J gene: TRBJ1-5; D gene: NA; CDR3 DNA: TGTGCCAGCAGTTTAAGCAATCAGCCCCAGCATTTT; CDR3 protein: CASSLSNQPQHF
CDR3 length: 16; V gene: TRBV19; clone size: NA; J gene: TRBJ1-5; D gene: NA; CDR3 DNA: TGTGCCAGTATGGCGACAGGTTTAGGACCCAATCAGCCCCAGCATTTT; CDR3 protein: CASMATGLGPNQPQHF
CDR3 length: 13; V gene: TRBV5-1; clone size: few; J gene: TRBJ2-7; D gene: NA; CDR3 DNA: TGCGCCAGCAGCCCCGCCGGGGGAAACGAGCAGTACTTC; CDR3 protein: CASSPAGGNEQYF
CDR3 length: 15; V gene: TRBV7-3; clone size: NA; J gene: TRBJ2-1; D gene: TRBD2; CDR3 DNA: TGTGCCAGCAGCATACCTGGGGCGGGAGACAATGAGCAGTTCTTC; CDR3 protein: CASSIPGAGDNEQFF
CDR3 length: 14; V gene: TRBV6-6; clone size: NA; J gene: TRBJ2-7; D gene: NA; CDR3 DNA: TGTGCCAGCAGCCAAACAGGGAACTCCTACGAGCAGTACTTC; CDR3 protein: CASSQTGNSYEQYF
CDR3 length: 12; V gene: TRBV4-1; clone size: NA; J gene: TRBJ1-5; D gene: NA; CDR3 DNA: TGCGCCAGCAGCCAAGATAGACAGCCCCAGCATTTT; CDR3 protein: CASSQDRQPQHF
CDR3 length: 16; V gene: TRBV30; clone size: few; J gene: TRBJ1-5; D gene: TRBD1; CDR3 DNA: TGTGCCTGGAGTCAAGGGGGGGGACAGGGGGATGAGCCCCAGCATTTT; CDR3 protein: CAWSQGGGQGDEPQHF
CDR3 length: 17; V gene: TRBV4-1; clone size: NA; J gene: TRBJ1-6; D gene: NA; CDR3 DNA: TGCGCCAGCAGCCAAGTTGTGGGAGTTGACTATAATTCACCCCTCCACTTT; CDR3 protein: CASSQVVGVDYNSPLHF
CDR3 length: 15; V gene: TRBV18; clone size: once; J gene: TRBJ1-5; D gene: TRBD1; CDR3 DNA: TGTGCCAGCTCACGTACCGGGACAGATAATCAGCCCCAGCATTTT; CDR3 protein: CASSRTGTDNQPQHF
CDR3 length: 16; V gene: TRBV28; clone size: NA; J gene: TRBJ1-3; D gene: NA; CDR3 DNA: TGTGCCAGCAGTCCTCGAGGCGGAAGCTCTGGAAACACCATATATTTT; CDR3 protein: CASSPRGGSSGNTIYF
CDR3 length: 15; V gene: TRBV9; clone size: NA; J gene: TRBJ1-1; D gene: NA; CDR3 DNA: TGTGCCAGCAGCCAAGGCGTCCAGGGGAACACTGAAGCTTTCTTT; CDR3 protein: CASSQGVQGNTEAFF